This TCR beta chain was identified in a study of human CD8 memory T cell subsets. Whole-study results and caveats: A similarly high level of diversity characterized stem-like memory and precursor exhausted T cells, unlike effector memory cells.

Production of TCR beta libraries used UMI-labeled 5' RACE as the method. No DNA is given; TCRdb re-called the 5' RACE reads and lists each CDR3 protein once. This repertoire includes approximately 7,000 distinct CDR3 sequences. The germline gives CDR1 SGHAT, CDR2 FQNNGV. The CDR3 runs to 15 residues. In the case of this clonotype: Its antigen is undetermined.

The chain has TRBV11-2 and TRBJ2-1; the TRBD2 assignment by TCRdb is unverifiable without DNA. The clonotype was recovered from a human donor in good health. Source material: CD8+ T cells from PBMCs. This chain's CDR3 is CASSWTSGSYNEQFF.